This is a list of T cell receptor beta chains from one sample in a study of regulatory T cells in long-lasting Graves disease. Each CDR3 protein is one row after TCRdb ran MiXCR on the multiplex PCR reads. The table records 400,000 to 450,000 distinct CDR3 sequences, around 22% of them present only once. The input for sequencing was peripheral blood mononuclear cells (PBMCs), taken when the disease was refractory, from a patient treated with antithyroid drugs. All receptors derive from a female donor with Graves disease. The CDR3 runs from the conserved cysteine through the conserved F or W. Fields, in order: V gene, D gene, clone size, J gene, CDR3 DNA, CDR3 protein. D genes are given only for firm matches. Not all rows give a size; the values are once, few, many and, for expanded clones, a class.

TRBV20-1	-	-	TRBJ2-4	TGCAGTGCTGCGAGGGGGCGCGGGAGCTTAGCCAAAAACATTCAGTACTTC	CSAARGRGSLAKNIQYF
TRBV20-1	TRBD2	few	TRBJ2-1	TGCAGTGCTAGAGATCTACTAGCGGGAGGTTGGGATGAGCAGTTCTTC	CSARDLLAGGWDEQFF
TRBV20-1	TRBD1	-	TRBJ1-4	TGCAGTACAACCCGGCAGGGGGCAACTAATGAAAAACTGTTTTTT	CSTTRQGATNEKLFF
TRBV15	-	-	TRBJ1-1	TGTGCCACCCGGCGGGGGAGGAACACTGAAGCTTTCTTT	CATRRGRNTEAFF
TRBV20-1	-	few	TRBJ2-5	TGCAGTGCTAGTGCTAGCGTCCTGGGGGAGACCCAGTACTTC	CSASASVLGETQYF
TRBV15	-	few	TRBJ2-7	TGTGCCACCAGCAGATACCTCCGGGGACCCTCGGCCGAGCAGTACTTC	CATSRYLRGPSAEQYF
TRBV5-4	-	-	TRBJ2-7	TGTGCCAGCAGCTCGGGTTTAGGGGGAGAGCAGTACTTC	CASSSGLGGEQYF
TRBV20-1	-	-	TRBJ1-2	TGCAGTGTGCCCAGGGACACCTCTAACTATGGCTACACCTTC	CSVPRDTSNYGYTF
TRBV20-1	TRBD2	many	TRBJ2-7	TGCAGTGCCGCAGAGGGACTAGCGGCGAAGGGGCAGTACTTC	CSAAEGLAAKGQYF
TRBV6-2/TRBV6-3	TRBD1	-	TRBJ1-2	TGTGCCAGCAGTACAGGGGATCCGAGCTATGGCCACACCTTC	CASSTGDPSYGHTF
TRBV24-1	-	-	TRBJ2-2	TGTGCCACCAGTGATTTGACGAGGGACACCGGGGAGCTGTTTTTT	CATSDLTRDTGELFF
TRBV5-6	-	few	TRBJ1-5	TGTGCCAGCAGCTTGTACAGTTATAGCAATCAGCCCCAGCATTTT	CASSLYSYSNQPQHF
TRBV5-4	-	few	TRBJ2-7	TGTGCCAGCAGCTTGACGGGGGCCCACTCCTACGAGCAGTACTTC	CASSLTGAHSYEQYF
TRBV9	-	many	TRBJ2-5	TGTGCCAGCAGCGGACGGACTCCCCAAGAGACCCAGTACTTC	CASSGRTPQETQYF
TRBV5-6	-	few	TRBJ2-5	TGTGCCAGCAGCTCCCCCCCACAGGGTCAAGAGACCCAGTACTTC	CASSSPPQGQETQYF
TRBV28	TRBD1	many	TRBJ2-7	TGTGCCAGTAACAGGGGGTTAATCGACGAGCAGTACTTC	CASNRGLIDEQYF
TRBV2	-	many	TRBJ1-2	TGTGCCAGCAGTGACTCCCTTGATGGGGGCGCGAATGGCTACACCTTC	CASSDSLDGGANGYTF
TRBV7-2	TRBD1	few	TRBJ1-3	TGTGCCAGCAGCCCCCCGACAGGGACAGCTGGAAACACCATATATTTT	CASSPPTGTAGNTIYF
TRBV28	-	many	TRBJ2-5	TGTGCCAGCAGTTTATCCATTCAAGAGACCCAGTACTTC	CASSLSIQETQYF
TRBV6-9	-	few	TRBJ1-5	TGTGCCAGCAGTTATCAAGCATATCAGCCCCAGCATTTT	CASSYQAYQPQHF
TRBV11-3	-	-	TRBJ2-2	TGTGCCAGCAGCTTAAGAGTCGGACCGAACACCGGGGAGCTGTTTTTT	CASSLRVGPNTGELFF
TRBV29-1	-	-	TRBJ1-5	TGCAGCGTCCAACTCGGAGTAGATCAGCCCCAGCATTTT	CSVQLGVDQPQHF
TRBV14	-	few	TRBJ2-5	TGTGCCAGCAGCCAAGAGGCGACCCAGTACTTC	CASSQEATQYF
TRBV20-1	-	-	TRBJ2-1	TGCAGTGCTAGACCTCTAGCGAACAATGAGCAGTTCTTC	CSARPLANNEQFF
TRBV5-8	-	many	TRBJ1-2	TGTGCCAGCAGGTCTCGAGGGAACTATGGCTACACCTTC	CASRSRGNYGYTF
TRBV28	-	many	TRBJ2-5	TGTGCCAGCAGTTCCTTAGCAATGTTGAAGACCCAGTACTTC	CASSSLAMLKTQYF